Listed below are T cell receptor beta chains from one sample, sequenced in a study of T cell repertoires in cytomegalovirus infection. MiXCR, run by TCRdb on the reads, gives a single entry per CDR3 protein. The sample lists under 300,000 distinct CDR3 sequences, around 12% seen once, with 1.6% in the top ten. The sequencing sample was made of PBMCs. The source is a human donor in good health (CMV status not recorded). Some clones in this sample may be carry-over from other donors' samples. The conserved cysteine and the conserved F or W are not part of the CDR3 here. The order of the fields is V gene, CDR3 protein.

V gene: TRBV6-1; CDR3 protein: ASGRFPDRLNTEAF
V gene: TRBV6-2/TRBV6-3; CDR3 protein: ASSSFGALVETQY
V gene: TRBV7-2; CDR3 protein: ASSSTGATEAF
V gene: TRBV20-1; CDR3 protein: SAGGPGLAGETNEQY
V gene: TRBV29-1; CDR3 protein: SVVPPGSRSSYNEQF
V gene: TRBV29-1; CDR3 protein: SLGTSGSYEQF
V gene: TRBV5-6; CDR3 protein: ASSLALGTEETQY
V gene: TRBV7-3; CDR3 protein: ASRKGGAQGANVLT
V gene: TRBV12-3/TRBV12-4; CDR3 protein: ASTQVAGGFSEQF
V gene: TRBV29-1; CDR3 protein: SVDLDGTDTQY
V gene: TRBV6-2/TRBV6-3; CDR3 protein: ASSYIGVREAF
V gene: TRBV7-2; CDR3 protein: ASRVQLANTGELF
V gene: TRBV19; CDR3 protein: ASSFRGGTGELF
V gene: TRBV6-2/TRBV6-3; CDR3 protein: ASSYWGKTATYEQY
V gene: TRBV6-2/TRBV6-3; CDR3 protein: ASSYGGLGTEAF
V gene: TRBV29-1; CDR3 protein: SVRGQGGETQY
V gene: TRBV7-2; CDR3 protein: ASAPRAGNQPQH
V gene: TRBV3-1; CDR3 protein: ASSPRPSYGYT
V gene: TRBV6-2/TRBV6-3; CDR3 protein: ASSYLRGGVEAF
V gene: TRBV15; CDR3 protein: ATSRVGGGSTEAF
V gene: TRBV28; CDR3 protein: ASSFKSAGNTIY
V gene: TRBV12-3/TRBV12-4; CDR3 protein: ASSFIEGGRNTEAF
V gene: TRBV7-9; CDR3 protein: ASSRTGMDEQF
V gene: TRBV29-1; CDR3 protein: SVTPGTGAFYEQY